These 19 T cell receptor beta chains were sequenced from one sample in a study of blood T cell repertoires in COVID-19. Libraries were prepared by immunoSEQ multiplex PCR; TCRdb keeps only in-frame clonotypes and omits some of them. Of fewer than 300,000 clones in the sample, about 91% are singletons; the top ten hold 1% to 1.5%. Sequenced material: PBMCs or T cells enriched from blood (not recorded which). The receptors derive from a woman aged 40-49 years with acute COVID-19.

The CDR3 loop reads CASSARDRSTDTQYF. The CDR3, as DNA: TGTGCCAGTAGTGCCCGGGACAGAAGCACAGATACGCAGTATTTT. The chain combines TRBV19 with TRBJ2-3; 7 bases align to TRBD1. CDR1 and CDR2 (germline): LNHDA, SQIVND (reference sequence). The CDR3 loop spans 15 amino acids. V lost 5 bases, J lost 0 bases, and 5 bases stayed unmatched.

The chain joins TRBV5-1 to TRBJ1-2; no clear D. CDR3 length: 13 amino acids. Germline V lookup: CDR1 SGHRS, CDR2 YFSETQ. With 0 bases removed from V and 4 bases from J, the gap between germline ends came to 7 bases. CDR3 residues: CASSLALTYGYTF. CDR3 DNA: TGCGCCAGCAGCTTGGCGCTAACCTATGGCTACACCTTC.

The genes are TRBV9 and TRBJ2-5; TRBD1 is a possible D gene (6 bases). Deletions cut 0 bases from V and 4 bases from J, with 22 bases between. The CDR3 runs to 18 residues. CDR1 is SGDLS and CDR2 is YYNGEE in the germline V gene. For the CDR3, the DNA is TGTGCCAGCAGCGTAGTATCCAATCCCCCAGGGGCTGGAGAGACCCAGTACTTC. It translates to CASSVVSNPPGAGETQYF.

The chain has TRBV10-2 and TRBJ1-5; TRBD1 agrees at 8 bases. This CDR3 is built from 14 residues. In germline, CDR1 is WSHSY, CDR2 SAAADI. With V trimmed by 5 bases and J by 6 bases, 6 bases remained unmatched. The CDR3 nucleotides read TGCGCCAGCAGTACAGGACAGGGAAGTCAGCCCCAGCATTTT. Its translation is CASSTGQGSQPQHF.

The gene calls are TRBV5-8 and TRBJ2-5; TRBD2 is a possible D gene (6 bases). Per germline, CDR1 SGHTS and CDR2 YDEGEE. Deletions cut 4 bases from V and 0 bases from J, with 13 bases between. This CDR3 has 15 residues. The CDR3 coding sequence is TGTGCCAGCAGCGAGGGACTTCAGTACCAAGAGACCCAGTACTTC. Protein sequence: CASSEGLQYQETQYF.

The CDR3 nucleotides are TGTGCCAGCAGCCCACGCCACGGCAGGGATTCCTACAATGAGCAGTTCTTC. This codes for CASSPRHGRDSYNEQFF. This chain uses TRBV7-9 with TRBJ2-1; tentatively, D is TRBD1 (5 bases). This CDR3 comprises 17 residues. Germline values: CDR1 SEHNR, CDR2 FQNEAQ (reference sequence). V lost 5 bases and J lost 1, with 18 bases in between.

The chain employs TRBV25-1 and TRBJ2-5; D may be TRBD2 (6 bases). Per germline, CDR1 MGHDK and CDR2 SYGVNS. Between the trimmed V and J ends, which lost 2 bases and 5 bases, there was a span of 18 bases. This CDR3 has 16 residues. The CDR3 sequence is CASSEGSGQIGETQYF. The CDR3 nucleotides are TGTGCCAGCAGTGAAGGGAGCGGGCAAATTGGGGAGACCCAGTACTTC.

In its sample, this clone was seen once. The chain carries TRBV7-8 and TRBJ2-7; TRBD2 might be the D (6 bases). The CDR3 is made up of 15 amino acids. V gave up 5 bases and J gave up 1 base, with 15 bases separating them. Per the germline V gene, CDR1 is SGHVS and CDR2 is FQNEAQ. DNA of the CDR3: TGTGCCAGCAGCCCACACAGTAGCGGATCCTACGAGCAGTACTTC. Its protein product is CASSPHSSGSYEQYF.

This clone was detected only once. The rearrangement links TRBV14 to TRBJ2-5; perhaps TRBD2 as D (5 bases). V was shortened by 4 bases and J by 7 bases, with 19 bases between the two germline ends. The CDR3 is 15 amino acids. The germline V gene encodes CDR1 SGHDN and CDR2 FVKESK. CDR3 region: CASSLLTKASGTQYF. CDR3 coding DNA: TGTGCCAGCAGCCTCTTGACTAAGGCGTCGGGGACCCAGTACTTC.

The chain is built from TRBV27 and TRBJ1-1; 7 nucleotides match TRBD1. V gave up 8 bases and J gave up 0 bases; unmatched junction bases: 9. There are 15 residues in the CDR3. Germline V CDR1 and CDR2: MNHEY, SMNVEV (reference sequence). Written as DNA, the CDR3 is TGTGCCAGCTCGGGACAGCCCTATCTGAACACTGAAGCTTTCTTT. It yields the protein CASSGQPYLNTEAFF.

This chain links TRBV10-2 with TRBJ1-5, with a weak D call TRBD1 (6 bases). Germline CDR1 WSHSY, CDR2 SAAADI. With 0 bases removed from V and 11 bases from J, the gap between germline ends came to 8 bases. The CDR3 length is 12 residues. CDR3 loop: CASSESEGAQHF. DNA for the CDR3: TGCGCCAGCAGTGAGTCCGAGGGGGCCCAGCATTTT.

This chain connects TRBV4-2 to TRBJ1-4; 7 nucleotides agree with TRBD1. Unmatched junction bases numbered 7, after V lost 4 bases and J lost 8 bases. This CDR3 region has 14 residues. Germline V gives CDR1 LGHNA, CDR2 YNFKEQ. CDR3 protein: CASSPRQGREKLFF. CDR3 nucleotide sequence: TGTGCCAGCAGCCCACGACAGGGACGGGAAAAACTGTTTTTT.

The V and J genes are TRBV4-1 and TRBJ1-1; D not resolved. Germline V gene sequence: CDR1 MGHRA, CDR2 YSYEKL. The CDR3 has 14 amino acids. Trimming pared 3 bases from V and 3 bases from J, leaving 11 bases between. Here the CDR3 DNA reads TGCGCCAGCAGCCACGCCGCTATGGACACTGAAGCTTTCTTT. This encodes CASSHAAMDTEAFF.

The chain links TRBV28 to TRBJ1-6; no clear D. V was trimmed by 5 bases and J by 8 bases, leaving 7 bases between them. This CDR3 has 12 amino acids. The germline V gene encodes CDR1 MDHEN and CDR2 SYDVKM. This chain's CDR3 is CASSLVYSPLHF. The CDR3 nucleotides are TGTGCCAGCAGTCTAGTGTATTCACCCCTCCACTTT.

This chain connects TRBV20-1 to TRBJ2-1; tentative D call: TRBD1 (6 bases). The length of the CDR3 is 14 residues. Trimming cost V 3 bases and J 2 bases, with 11 bases left between them. The germline CDR1 and CDR2 sequences are DFQATT and SNEGSKA (reference sequence). The CDR3 DNA reads as TGCAGTGCTAGTGGGGGCCAACCCTACAATGAGCAGTTCTTC. Protein: CSASGGQPYNEQFF.

The rearrangement joins TRBV7-8 to TRBJ2-7, with 10 positions matching TRBD1. CDR1 and CDR2 from the germline V gene are SGHVS and FQNEAQ. The CDR3 totals 14 residues. Trimming cost V 5 bases and J 7 bases; bases outside gene matches: 8. The CDR3 nucleotides read TGTGCCAGCAGCCCTCGGGACAGGGGTTTTGAGCAGTACGTC. Its protein product is CASSPRDRGFEQYV.

The V and J genes are TRBV6-4 and TRBJ1-1; possible D gene TRBD1, 5 bases. Germline V gene data show CDR1 as MRHNA and CDR2 as SNTAGT. CDR3 length: 15 residues. Between the trimmed V and J ends, which lost 2 bases and 6 bases, there was a span of 16 bases. CDR3 sequence: CASSDTFGGSAEAFF. The CDR3 DNA follows: TGTGCCAGCAGTGACACTTTCGGGGGGTCGGCTGAAGCTTTCTTT.

A few counts support this clone. The gene calls are TRBV5-5 and TRBJ1-5; tentatively, D is TRBD1 (5 bases). Trimming stripped 4 bases from V and 6 bases from J, with 20 bases between. The CDR3 totals 16 residues. Germline assignment: CDR1 SGHKS and CDR2 YYEKEE (reference sequence). CDR3 bases: TGTGCCAGCAGCGTGGACGGAGGGAGGGGTCGTCAGCCCCAGCATTTT. Its protein product is CASSVDGGRGRQPQHF.

This chain joins TRBV4-2 and TRBJ1-2; D is unresolved. Germline CDR1 is LGHNA and CDR2 is YNFKEQ. V dropped 0 bases and J dropped 0 bases, with 8 bases sitting between them. The CDR3 totals 15 residues. CDR3 DNA sequence: TGTGCCAGCAGCCAAGACAGGTCCTCTAACTATGGCTACACCTTC. It is translated as CASSQDRSSNYGYTF.